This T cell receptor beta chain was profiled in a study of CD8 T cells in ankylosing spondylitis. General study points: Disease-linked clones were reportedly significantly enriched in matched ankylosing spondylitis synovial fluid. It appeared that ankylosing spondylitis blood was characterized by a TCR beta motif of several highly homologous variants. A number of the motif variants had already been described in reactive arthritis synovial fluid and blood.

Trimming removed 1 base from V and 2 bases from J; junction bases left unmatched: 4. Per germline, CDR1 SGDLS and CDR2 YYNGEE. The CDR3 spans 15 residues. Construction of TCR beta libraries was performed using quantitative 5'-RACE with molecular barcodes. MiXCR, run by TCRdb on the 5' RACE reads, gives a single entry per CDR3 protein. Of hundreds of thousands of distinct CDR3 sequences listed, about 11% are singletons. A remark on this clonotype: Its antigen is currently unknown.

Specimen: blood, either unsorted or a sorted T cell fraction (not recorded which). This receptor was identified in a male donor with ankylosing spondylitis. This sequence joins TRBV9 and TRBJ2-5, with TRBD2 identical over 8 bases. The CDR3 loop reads CASSVLGGAQETQYF. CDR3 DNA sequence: TGTGCCAGCAGCGTACTCGGGGGGGCACAAGAGACCCAGTACTTC.